This T cell receptor (beta chain) comes out of a study of beta chain features in type 1 diabetes. General observations from the study: TCRB CDR3 length was moderately but significantly reduced in all four CD4+ subsets of Type 1 diabetes patients.

Of the isolated RNA, all was reverse transcribed, and so the sequenced material was expressed TCRB transcripts. Approximately 3.7 million reads per sample on average were obtained from naive, central memory and regulatory T cell samples. Produced via immunoSEQ multiplex PCR; TCRdb's table is partial and in-frame only. The top ten clones hold 0.015% of a sample with 300,000 to 350,000 clones, about 14% of them seen once. Germline assignment: CDR1 SGHTA and CDR2 FQGTGA. The junction had 7 bases not matched to a gene; V was cut back by 5 bases and J by 2 bases. The CDR3 has 15 residues. This clone was seen more than once but under ten times. Its antigen is as yet unknown.

Sequencing used naive CD4+ T cells from blood. This chain joins TRBV7-3 and TRBJ2-7, with 9 bases aligning to TRBD1. This TCR came from a woman aged 18-30 years with type 1 diabetes. The CDR3 protein is CASSPLRTGAYEQYF. The CDR3 nucleotides read TGTGCCAGCAGCCCGTTACGGACAGGGGCCTACGAGCAGTACTTC.